One and the same sample provided the 16 T cell receptor beta chains below, sequenced in a study of beta chain features in type 1 diabetes. Expressed TCRB transcripts got sequenced, as all isolated RNA was reverse transcribed. The table came from immunoSEQ multiplex PCR; TCRdb's copy has only in-frame clones and leaves some out. This sample carries some 270,000 clones, 13% to 15% of them seen once, and the ten largest clones take around 0.026%. Source material: naive CD4+ T cells from blood. These TCRs come from a woman in her thirties or forties in good health.

This chain uses TRBV7-9 with TRBJ2-3; TRBD2 matches 8 bases. The CDR3 sequence is 17 residues long. The germline V gene has CDR1 SEHNR and CDR2 FQNEAQ (reference sequence). Germline trimming cut 6 bases from V and 6 bases from J; bases unmatched to any gene: 17. The CDR3 reads CASRNEPGLVESDTQYF. The DNA for the CDR3 is TGTGCCAGCAGAAATGAACCGGGACTAGTTGAGAGTGATACGCAGTATTTT.

The table lists this clone with a count of one. The V gene is TRBV11-2, the J gene TRBJ1-4; D remains unclear. The CDR3 has 15 amino acids. The V end lost 5 bases, the J end lost 7 bases, and 17 bases lay between the germline ends. Per germline, CDR1 SGHAT and CDR2 FQNNGV. DNA for the CDR3: TGTGCCAGCAGCCAAAGCAGACTGCCGGGTGAAAAACTGTTTTTT. This translates into CASSQSRLPGEKLFF.

The chain employs TRBV2 and TRBJ1-5; D is perhaps TRBD1 (6 bases). Germline V CDR1 and CDR2: SNHLY, FYNNEI. V lost 0 bases to trimming and J lost 1 base, with 7 bases between them. This CDR3 has 15 residues. The CDR3 bases are TGTGCCAGCAGTGAAGCAGGGGGAAGCAATCAGCCCCAGCATTTT. This gives the protein CASSEAGGSNQPQHF. Variable domain in full (rest from reference TRBV2 and TRBJ1-5): EPEVTQTPSHQVTQMGQEVILRCVPISNHLYFYWYRQILGQKVEFLVSFYNNEISEKSEIFDDQFSVERPDGSNFTLKIRSTKLEDSAMYFCASSEAGGSNQPQHFGDGTRLSIL.

This chain's CDR3 is CASSTGLNQPQHF. The CDR3 nucleotides read TGTGCCAGCTCAACAGGGCTTAATCAGCCCCAGCATTTT. The chain combines TRBV28 with TRBJ1-5, with D perhaps matching TRBD1 (6 bases). The CDR3 loop spans 13 amino acids. CDR1 MDHEN and CDR2 SYDVKM come from the germline V gene. V was cut by 8 bases and J by 4 bases, with 12 bases left in between.

This clone was detected only a few times. This chain joins TRBV18 and TRBJ1-6; D perhaps matches TRBD1 (6 bases). V lost 3 bases and J 5 bases, leaving 8 bases between the germline ends. The germline V gene encodes CDR1 KGHSH and CDR2 LQKENI. The length of the CDR3 is 14 residues. The CDR3 DNA reads as TGTGCCAGCTCACCTGGGGGCGATAATTCACCCCTCCACTTT. It specifies CASSPGGDNSPLHF.

This clone occurred a few times. The V and J genes are TRBV27 and TRBJ1-1; D gene unclear. Germline-derived CDR1 and CDR2 are MNHEY and SMNVEV (reference sequence). Trimming removed 3 bases from V and 1 base from J, with 6 bases in between. The CDR3 runs 13 residues. This chain's CDR3 is CASSFPGNTEAFF. CDR3 bases: TGTGCCAGCAGTTTTCCGGGGAACACTGAAGCTTTCTTT.

The V and J genes are TRBV7-2 and TRBJ2-3; TRBD2 matches at 9 bases. After removal of 4 bases from V and 1 base from J, the junction contained 3 bases not matched to a gene. Germline V CDR1 and CDR2: SGHTA, FQGNSA. CDR3 length equals 15 residues. Here the CDR3 reads CASSSRLAGTDTQYF. For the CDR3, the DNA is TGTGCCAGCAGCTCCCGACTAGCGGGCACAGATACGCAGTATTTT.

Only a few counts were recorded for this clone. The chain has TRBV18 and TRBJ2-3, with D hard to call. V was clipped by 3 bases and J by 6 bases, with 10 bases between them. Germline V CDR1 and CDR2: KGHSH, LQKENI. CDR3 length: 13 residues. For the CDR3, the DNA is TGTGCCAGCTCACCGGGCCTCCCGGATACGCAGTATTTT. This codes for CASSPGLPDTQYF.

The chain employs TRBV6-6 and TRBJ2-5; D possibly corresponds to TRBD1 (6 bases). The CDR3 spans 16 residues. V was trimmed by 7 bases and J by 5 bases, leaving 23 bases between them. Germline V lookup: CDR1 MNHNY, CDR2 SVGAGI (reference sequence). For the CDR3, the DNA is TGTGCCAGCACCCAGGTCACAGGGCAGGTAGAGGAGACCCAGTACTTC. Translating gives CASTQVTGQVEETQYF.

The CDR3 sequence: CASSQRDPYEQYF. CDR3 DNA sequence: TGTGCCAGCAGCCAGCGGGATCCTTACGAGCAGTACTTC. J is TRBJ2-7 and V is TRBV5-4, with TRBD2 matching 7 bases. There are 13 residues in the CDR3. Per the germline V gene, CDR1 is SGHNT and CDR2 is YYREEE (reference sequence). Trimming cost V 4 bases and J 4 bases; bases outside gene matches: 5.

The chain links TRBV5-4 to TRBJ2-3, with D perhaps matching TRBD2 (6 bases). The CDR3 covers 16 residues. V was pared by 6 bases and J by 0 bases, with 17 bases between. Germline V gene sequence: CDR1 SGHNT, CDR2 YYREEE (reference sequence). CDR3 in amino acids: CASNIKVAESTDTQYF. The CDR3 DNA reads as TGTGCCAGCAACATAAAGGTAGCGGAGAGCACAGATACGCAGTATTTT.

V usage is TRBV10-3 and J usage is TRBJ2-2; 11 nucleotides match TRBD2. This CDR3 contains 14 residues. The germline V gene has CDR1 ENHRY and CDR2 SYGVKD. The junction had 10 bases not matched to a gene; V was cut back by 11 bases and J by 8 bases. The CDR3: CASSGLAGSGELFF. The DNA for the CDR3 is TGTGCCTCCAGTGGACTAGCGGGTTCTGGGGAGCTGTTTTTT.

CDR3 coding DNA: TGTGCCAGCTCCTCAGGGGACTACGAGCAGTACTTC. Translating it yields CASSSGDYEQYF. The V gene is TRBV18, the J gene TRBJ2-7; D possibly corresponds to TRBD1 (6 bases). This CDR3 has 12 residues. Per the germline V gene, CDR1 is KGHSH and CDR2 is LQKENI. Trimming shortened V by 6 bases and J by 3 bases, and 9 bases separated the two germline ends.

This clone was counted between two and nine times. The chain combines TRBV7-9 with TRBJ1-1; 7 bases align to TRBD1. Germline V gene lookup returns CDR1 SEHNR and CDR2 FQNEAQ (reference sequence). This CDR3 has 14 amino acids. With V trimmed by 5 bases and J by 10 bases, 13 bases remained unmatched. The CDR3 protein is CASSHTTSGQRAFF. In DNA form, the CDR3 reads TGTGCCAGCAGCCATACAACCTCGGGACAGAGAGCTTTCTTT.

This clone was detected a few times. The J gene is TRBJ2-3, the V gene TRBV5-4; no firm D call. This CDR3 region has 14 residues. Trimming cost V 0 bases and J 4 bases, with 9 bases left between them. Germline V CDR1 and CDR2: SGHNT, YYREEE (reference sequence). CDR3 DNA: TGTGCCAGCAGCTTGGAGAGCACCCCAGATACGCAGTATTTT. Protein sequence: CASSLESTPDTQYF. Full variable domain (missing parts from reference TRBV5-4 and TRBJ2-3): ETGVTQSPTHLIKTRGQQVTLRCSSQSGHNTVSWYQQALGQGPQFIFQYYREEENGRGNFPPRFSGLQFPNYSSELNVNALELDDSALYLCASSLESTPDTQYFGPGTRLTVL.

The chain recombines TRBV11-2 with TRBJ1-2; TRBD1 might be the D (5 bases). The V gene lost 0 bases and the J gene lost 14 bases, with 16 bases spanning the gap. The germline gives CDR1 SGHAT, CDR2 FQNNGV. The CDR3 spans 13 residues. The DNA for the CDR3 is TGTGCCAGCAGCTTAGATTCCCTGGGGCCAGGGACCTTC. Translation gives CASSLDSLGPGTF. Combining the CDR3 with reference TRBV11-2 and TRBJ1-2 gives the whole variable domain EAGVAQSPRYKIIEKRQSVAFWCNPISGHATLYWYQQILGQGPKLLIQFQNNGVVDDSQLPKDRFSAERLKGVDSTLKIQPAKLEDSAVYLCASSLDSLGPGTFGSGTRLTVV.